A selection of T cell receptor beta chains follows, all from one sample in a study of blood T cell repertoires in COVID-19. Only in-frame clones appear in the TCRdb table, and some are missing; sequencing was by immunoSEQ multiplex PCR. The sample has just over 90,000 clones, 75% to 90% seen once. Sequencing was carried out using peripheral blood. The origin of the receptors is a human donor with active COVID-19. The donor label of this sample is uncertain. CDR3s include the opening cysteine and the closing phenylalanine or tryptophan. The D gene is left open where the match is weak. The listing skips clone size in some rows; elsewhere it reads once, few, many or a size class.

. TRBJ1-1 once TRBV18 TGTGCCAGCTCACCAACTCAATACGAACAGGGTCGAGCTTTCTTT CASSPTQYEQGRAFF
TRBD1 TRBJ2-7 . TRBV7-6 TGTGCCAGCAGCTTAGAGTACAGGGGGCCGTCAAGCTCCTACGAGCAGTACTTC CASSLEYRGPSSSYEQYF
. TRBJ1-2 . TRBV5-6 TGTGCCAGCAGGGTCCAGGGTTATGGCTACACCTTC CASRVQGYGYTF
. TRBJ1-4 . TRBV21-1 TGTGCCAGCAGCTCCCGGACGAAGGGGAAAGTAAAACTGTTTTTT CASSSRTKGKVKLFF
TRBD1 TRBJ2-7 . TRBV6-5 TGTGCCAGCAGGCAGGGACAGGGTTCCACCTACGAGCAGTACTTC CASRQGQGSTYEQYF
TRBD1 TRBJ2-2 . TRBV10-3 TGTGCCATCAGTGATCCAAGGACAGGGGGGGCCGGGGAGCTGTTTTTT CAISDPRTGGAGELFF
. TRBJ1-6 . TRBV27 TGTGCCAGCAGGCTCGCGGGGCCCTATAATTCACCCCTCCACTTT CASRLAGPYNSPLHF
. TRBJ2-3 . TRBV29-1 TGCAGCGTTGAAGATCAGGTGCTACCTAGCACAGATACGCAGTATTTT CSVEDQVLPSTDTQYF
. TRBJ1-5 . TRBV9 TGTGCCAGCAGCGTAGCAGGGGCAGATAATCAGCCCCAGCATTTT CASSVAGADNQPQHF
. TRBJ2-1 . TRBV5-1 TGCGCCAGCAGCTTGCGTCAGGGGAGATACAATGAGCAGTTCTTC CASSLRQGRYNEQFF
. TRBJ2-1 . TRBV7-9 TGTGCCAGCAGCTTAGGGGCAGAGACCAATGAGCAGTTCTTC CASSLGAETNEQFF
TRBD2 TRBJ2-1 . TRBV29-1 TGCAGCCTCAGACTAGCGGGGGCACGCAATGAGCAGTTCTTC CSLRLAGARNEQFF
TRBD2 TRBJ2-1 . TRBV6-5 TGTGCCAGCAGGCAGCGGGGGGCCCGATACAATGAGCAGTTCTTC CASRQRGARYNEQFF
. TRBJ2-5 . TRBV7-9 TGTGCCAGCAGACTAGGCAAGTCGCAAGAGACCCAGTACTTC CASRLGKSQETQYF
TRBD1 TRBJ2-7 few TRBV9 TGTGCCAGCAGCCCGTCCCCCGGGACAGGGGGAAACTCCTACGAGCAGTACTTC CASSPSPGTGGNSYEQYF
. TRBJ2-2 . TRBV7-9 TGTGCCAGCAGCTTAGACTGGTTAAGAACGAACACCGGGGAGCTGTTTTTT CASSLDWLRTNTGELFF
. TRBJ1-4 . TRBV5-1 TGCGCCAGCAGCTTGGGGAGCTCCTCTAATGAAAAACTGTTTTTT CASSLGSSSNEKLFF
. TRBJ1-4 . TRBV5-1 TGCGCCAGCAGCCCCGAAGAGGGAAGAGGAAAACTGTTTTTT CASSPEEGRGKLFF
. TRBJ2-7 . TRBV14 TGTGCCAGCAGCCAACTGACACGTCGAGGGATATACGAGCAGTACTTC CASSQLTRRGIYEQYF
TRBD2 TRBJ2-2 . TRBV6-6 TGTGCCAGCAGTCTCGGGGGGAGGTTTGGGAACACCGGGGAGCTGTTTTTT CASSLGGRFGNTGELFF
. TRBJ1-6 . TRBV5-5 TGTGCCAGCAGCCCGCCGGGCTCCTATAATTCACCCCTCCACTTT CASSPPGSYNSPLHF
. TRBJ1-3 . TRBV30 TGTGCCTGGAGTGTACGTGGGGGGATCTCTGGAAACACCATATATTTT CAWSVRGGISGNTIYF
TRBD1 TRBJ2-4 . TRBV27 TGTGCCAGCACCCGGACAGGGGCGTCAAACATTCAGTACTTC CASTRTGASNIQYF
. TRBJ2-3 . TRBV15 TGTGCCACCAGCAGACACTTAGGGAGTATCCGGCACACAGATACGCAGTATTTT CATSRHLGSIRHTDTQYF
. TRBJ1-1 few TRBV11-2 TGTGCCAGCAGCACCGCAGGGAACGAAGCTTTCTTT CASSTAGNEAFF
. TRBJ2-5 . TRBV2 TGTGCCAGCAGTGAAGGATTTCAGGCCCCCCAAGAGACCCAGTACTTC CASSEGFQAPQETQYF
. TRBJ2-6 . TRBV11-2 TGTGCCAGCACCAGGGTCTCTGGGGCCAACGTCCTGACTTTC CASTRVSGANVLTF
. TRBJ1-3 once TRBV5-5 TGTGCCAGCAGCCTCAGGCCCGTCTCTGGAAACACCATATATTTT CASSLRPVSGNTIYF
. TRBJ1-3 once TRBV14 TGTGCCAGCAGCCAAGAGGCCCACCTTCAGGGTCCTGGAAACACCATATATTTT CASSQEAHLQGPGNTIYF
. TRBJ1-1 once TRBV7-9 TGTGCCAGCATTCAGGGTCGCAGGGGTACTGAAGCTTTCTTT CASIQGRRGTEAFF
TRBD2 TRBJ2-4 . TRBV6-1 TGTGCCAGCAGTGATATTGGGGAGGGCAAAAACATTCAGTACTTC CASSDIGEGKNIQYF
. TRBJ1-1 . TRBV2 TGTGCCAGCATGGGACATCCTAACACTGAAGCTTTCTTT CASMGHPNTEAFF
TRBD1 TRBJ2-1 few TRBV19 TGTGCCAGTAGTATAGCGGCCGGGACAGGGGGTTACAATGAGCAGTTCTTC CASSIAAGTGGYNEQFF
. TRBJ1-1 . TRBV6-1 TGTGCCAGCAGTGAAATGATTGGGAGATGGAACACTGAAGCTTTCTTT CASSEMIGRWNTEAFF
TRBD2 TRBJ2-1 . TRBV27 TGTGCCAGCAGTGTCGGGGGAACTAGCGACAATGAGCAGTTCTTC CASSVGGTSDNEQFF
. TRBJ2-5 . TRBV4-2 TGTGCCAGCAGCCAAGATTCGAAGCGGATGTATCAAGAGACCCAGTACTTC CASSQDSKRMYQETQYF
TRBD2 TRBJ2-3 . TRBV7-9 TGTGCCAGCAGCCAATCCGGACTAGCAGATACGCAGTATTTT CASSQSGLADTQYF